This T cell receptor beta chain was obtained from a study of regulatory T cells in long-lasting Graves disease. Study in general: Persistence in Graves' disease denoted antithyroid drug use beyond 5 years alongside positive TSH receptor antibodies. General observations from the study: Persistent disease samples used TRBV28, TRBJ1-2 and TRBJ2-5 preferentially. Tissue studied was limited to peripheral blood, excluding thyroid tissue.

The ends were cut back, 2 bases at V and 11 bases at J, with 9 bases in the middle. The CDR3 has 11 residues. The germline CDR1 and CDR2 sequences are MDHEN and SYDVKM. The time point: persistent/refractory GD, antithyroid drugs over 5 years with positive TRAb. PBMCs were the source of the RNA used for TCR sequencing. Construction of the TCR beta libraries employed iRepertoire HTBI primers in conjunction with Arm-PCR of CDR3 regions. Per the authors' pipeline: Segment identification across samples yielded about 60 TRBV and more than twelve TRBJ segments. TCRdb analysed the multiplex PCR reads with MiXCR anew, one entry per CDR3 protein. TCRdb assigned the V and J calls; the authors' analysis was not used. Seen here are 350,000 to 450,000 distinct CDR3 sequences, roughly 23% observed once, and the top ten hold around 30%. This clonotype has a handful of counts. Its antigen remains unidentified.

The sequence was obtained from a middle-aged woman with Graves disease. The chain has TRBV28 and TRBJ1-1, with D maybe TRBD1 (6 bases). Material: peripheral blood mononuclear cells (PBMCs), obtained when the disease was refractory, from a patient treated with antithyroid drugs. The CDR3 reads CASSLGGPAFF. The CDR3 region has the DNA TGTGCCAGCAGTTTAGGGGGCCCCGCTTTCTTT.